The 2 T cell receptor beta chains given below trace back to one sample, sequenced in a study of shared clonotypes between healthy human individuals. Assay: immunoSEQ multiplex PCR; the TCRdb copy retains only in-frame clones and omits some. Of over 850,000 clones in the sample, more than 75% are singletons; the top ten hold about 0.52%. Material for sequencing was memory CD4+ T cells from PBMCs. Subset here: CD45RA-negative fraction. Source of these receptors: a young man in good health. Some clones in this sample may be carry-over from other donors' samples.

This clone was seen once. The chain carries TRBV5-6 and TRBJ2-1; 9 nucleotides line up with TRBD1. V was pared by 5 bases and J by 1 base, with 7 bases of the junction left unmatched. This CDR3 has 16 amino acids. Looked up from germline, CDR1 is SGHDT and CDR2 is YYEEEE. CDR3 nucleotide sequence: TGTGCCAGCAGGCCGATCGGACAGGGGTCCTACAATGAGCAGTTCTTC. This encodes CASRPIGQGSYNEQFF.

The chain has TRBV28 and TRBJ1-5; 9 nucleotides line up with TRBD1. The junction had 11 bases not matched to a gene; V was cut back by 2 bases and J by 9 bases. This CDR3 has 16 amino acids. Per the germline V gene, CDR1 is MDHEN and CDR2 is SYDVKM. The CDR3 DNA reads as TGTGCCAGCAGTTTACGACCGGGACAGGGCGGACTGCCCCAGCATTTT. Protein product: CASSLRPGQGGLPQHF.